This TCR beta chain was profiled in a study of PD-1 blockade in mismatch repair-deficient tumors. Germline V lookup: CDR1 MDHEN, CDR2 SYDVKM. V was pared by 4 bases and J by 4 bases, with 8 bases of the junction left unmatched. The CDR3 consists of 15 residues. Measured with immunoSEQ multiplex PCR; TCRdb has only the in-frame clones, and not every one. The data show 120,000 or so clones, around nine tenths seen once. This chain uses TRBV28 with TRBJ2-5; 8 bases are a match to TRBD2. The origin of this receptor is an adult with mismatch repair-deficient cancer. Sequenced material: peripheral blood, taken approximately 72 weeks after starting pembrolizumab. CDR3 nucleotides: TGTGCCAGCAGTTCTCCAGCGGGAGCGGGAGAGACCCAGTACTTC. It translates to CASSSPAGAGETQYF.